The TCR beta chain under discussion was sequenced for a study of T cell repertoires in cytomegalovirus infection. One entry per CDR3 protein, called by TCRdb with MiXCR from the reads. This sample has 300,000 to 400,000 distinct CDR3 sequences, with roughly 9.5% found just once. The CDR3 loop spans 15 amino acids. Germline values: CDR1 SGHTA, CDR2 FQGNSA. V shed 5 bases and J 7 bases; nucleotides not matched to a gene: 7. This clonotype appeared many times. Sequenced: PBMCs. This TCR was sampled from a human donor in good health (CMV status not recorded). Some clones in this sample may be carry-over from other donors' samples. This chain uses TRBV7-2 with TRBJ2-7, with 14 nucleotides matching TRBD2. The CDR3 reads CASSGGLAGVVEQYF. In nucleotides, the CDR3 is TGTGCCAGCAGCGGGGGACTAGCGGGAGTAGTGGAGCAGTACTTC.